The rows below give T cell receptor beta chains drawn from one sample of a study of T cells in localized non-small cell lung cancer. TCRdb's table, derived via immunoSEQ multiplex PCR, lists solely in-frame clones and lacks some. Of nearly 25,000 clones listed, approximately 83% are singletons. The specimen comprised peripheral blood, sampled before any cancer treatment. The source of these receptors is an older male donor with stage II squamous cell lung carcinoma. The CDR3 runs from the conserved cysteine through the conserved F or W. D genes are given only for firm matches. For some rows the clone size is stated as once, few or many, or as a class when expanded; others skip it.

TRBD2	TRBV9	TRBJ2-1	NA	CASSVVAGGLNEQFF	TGTGCCAGCAGCGTAGTGGCGGGGGGGCTCAATGAGCAGTTCTTC
TRBD1	TRBV5-1	TRBJ2-3	NA	CASSLPRQGTDTQYF	TGCGCCAGCAGCTTGCCGAGACAGGGGACAGATACGCAGTATTTT
TRBD1	TRBV19	TRBJ1-2	NA	CASSIGGTGSSYGYTF	TGTGCCAGTAGTATTGGAGGGACAGGCTCCTCCTATGGCTACACCTTC
TRBD2	TRBV5-8	TRBJ2-7	NA	CASSLEGLSYEQYF	TGTGCCAGCAGCTTGGAGGGACTATCCTACGAGCAGTACTTC
NA	TRBV4-1	TRBJ2-7	NA	CASSQVGPRVEQYF	TGCGCCAGCAGCCAAGTAGGCCCGAGGGTCGAGCAGTACTTC
NA	TRBV2	TRBJ2-3	NA	CASKGVRGSTDTQYF	TGTGCCAGCAAAGGGGTACGGGGGAGCACAGATACGCAGTATTTT
NA	TRBV5-6	TRBJ1-2	NA	CASSLEVVGATSMGYGYTF	TGTGCCAGCAGCTTGGAAGTTGTGGGGGCCACGTCGATGGGCTATGGCTACACCTTC
NA	TRBV4-1	TRBJ1-1	NA	CASSQDPGANTEAFF	TGCGCCAGCAGCCAAGATCCAGGGGCGAACACTGAAGCTTTCTTT
TRBD1	TRBV7-8	TRBJ1-1	NA	CASSSRDRGRGEAFF	TGTGCCAGCAGCTCCCGGGACAGGGGGCGGGGTGAAGCTTTCTTT
TRBD2	TRBV19	TRBJ2-1	NA	CASTVSSGGVYNEQFF	TGTGCCAGTACGGTCTCTAGCGGGGGGGTTTACAATGAGCAGTTCTTC
NA	TRBV10-3	TRBJ2-7	NA	CAISEGGTYEQYF	TGTGCCATCAGTGAAGGGGGGACCTACGAGCAGTACTTC
TRBD2	TRBV5-4	TRBJ2-3	once	CASSLAWREGTDTQYF	TGTGCCAGCAGCTTGGCCTGGCGGGAGGGCACAGATACGCAGTATTTT
NA	TRBV7-2	TRBJ1-3	once	CASSLAGNTIYF	TGTGCCAGCAGCTTAGCTGGAAACACCATATATTTT
NA	TRBV19	TRBJ1-5	NA	CASEGGPNQPQHF	TGTGCCAGCGAGGGCGGGCCTAATCAGCCCCAGCATTTT
TRBD1	TRBV4-2	TRBJ1-1	NA	CASSLRGPDTEAFF	TGTGCCAGCAGCCTGAGGGGGCCGGACACTGAAGCTTTCTTT
TRBD2	TRBV5-1	TRBJ2-2	NA	CASGPTSGSPGELFF	TGCGCCAGCGGCCCGACTAGCGGGAGCCCCGGGGAGCTGTTTTTT
TRBD2	TRBV7-9	TRBJ2-5	NA	CASSPPPREQETQYF	TGTGCCAGCAGCCCCCCACCGCGGGAGCAGGAGACCCAGTACTTC
NA	TRBV5-5	TRBJ2-2	NA	CASSGGTLGDGELFF	TGTGCCAGCAGCGGAGGGACCCTAGGGGACGGGGAGCTGTTTTTT
NA	TRBV7-3	TRBJ2-1	NA	CASSSDREQFF	TGTGCCAGCAGCTCTGATAGGGAGCAGTTCTTC
NA	TRBV19	TRBJ1-6	NA	CASSIDAHAGTSNSPLHF	TGTGCCAGTAGTATAGATGCACACGCCGGGACATCTAATTCACCCCTCCACTTT
TRBD1	TRBV15	TRBJ1-5	NA	CATSRGTGNQPQHF	TGTGCCACCAGCAGGGGGACAGGCAATCAGCCCCAGCATTTT
NA	TRBV7-2	TRBJ1-2	once	CASSLGGGRAGGGYTF	TGTGCCAGCAGCTTAGGGGGTGGAAGGGCCGGCGGCGGCTACACCTTC
NA	TRBV6-5	TRBJ2-3	NA	CASSYSDNTDTQYF	TGTGCCAGCAGTTACTCGGACAACACAGATACGCAGTATTTT
NA	TRBV6-5	TRBJ1-5	NA	CASWQGRLSNQPQHF	TGTGCCAGCTGGCAGGGGAGATTGAGCAATCAGCCCCAGCATTTT
NA	TRBV10-1	TRBJ2-7	NA	CASLRNQRSSYEQYF	TGCGCCAGTCTACGAAATCAGCGGAGCTCCTACGAGCAGTACTTC
TRBD1	TRBV5-4	TRBJ2-1	NA	CASSLPFRQGNNEQFF	TGTGCCAGCAGCTTGCCCTTTCGACAGGGGAACAATGAGCAGTTCTTC
NA	TRBV11-3	TRBJ2-2	few	CASSLVADTNTGELFF	TGTGCCAGCAGCTTAGTAGCGGATACGAACACCGGGGAGCTGTTTTTT
TRBD2	TRBV7-2	TRBJ2-3	NA	CASSPQGGVSTDTQYF	TGTGCCAGCAGCCCCCAGGGAGGGGTCAGCACAGATACGCAGTATTTT
TRBD2	TRBV27	TRBJ2-5	NA	CASSNLRAGGGETQYF	TGTGCCAGCAGTAACCTGCGAGCGGGGGGGGGCGAGACCCAGTACTTC
TRBD1	TRBV6-5	TRBJ1-3	NA	CASSYSGQGGNTIYF	TGTGCCAGCAGTTACTCCGGACAGGGAGGAAACACCATATATTTT
TRBD2	TRBV9	TRBJ2-7	NA	CASSVAVAGIGEQYF	TGTGCCAGCAGCGTAGCGGTAGCGGGAATAGGCGAGCAGTACTTC
NA	TRBV6-1	TRBJ2-3	NA	CASSPWTARADTQYF	TGTGCCAGCAGTCCATGGACGGCACGGGCAGATACGCAGTATTTT
NA	TRBV9	TRBJ2-2	NA	CASSVATSSPGELFF	TGTGCCAGCAGCGTAGCTACATCCTCACCCGGGGAGCTGTTTTTT
NA	TRBV7-2	TRBJ1-1	NA	CASSISGGMNTEAFF	TGTGCCAGCAGCATCTCGGGGGGCATGAACACTGAAGCTTTCTTT
NA	TRBV2	TRBJ2-3	once	CASSELGSPKDTQYF	TGTGCCAGCAGTGAACTCGGCAGCCCCAAGGATACGCAGTATTTT
TRBD1	TRBV6-1	TRBJ1-2	NA	CASRGQGTVYGYTF	TGTGCCAGCAGGGGACAGGGTACTGTCTATGGCTACACCTTC
NA	TRBV7-2	TRBJ1-1	NA	CASSQGGGDSIRKAFF	TGTGCCAGCAGCCAAGGCGGCGGAGACAGCATACGAAAAGCTTTCTTT
NA	TRBV9	TRBJ2-1	NA	CAEVGLQVNEQFF	TGTGCCGAGGTGGGCCTTCAAGTCAATGAGCAGTTCTTC
TRBD2	TRBV30	TRBJ2-5	NA	CAWSQLLAGDETQYF	TGTGCCTGGAGCCAACTACTAGCGGGAGACGAGACCCAGTACTTC
NA	TRBV6-5	TRBJ1-2	NA	CASREGSRIYGYTF	TGTGCCAGCAGGGAGGGCAGTAGGATCTATGGCTACACCTTC
TRBD2	TRBV7-6	TRBJ2-3	NA	CASSLIAGEADTQYF	TGTGCCAGCAGCTTAATAGCGGGAGAAGCAGATACGCAGTATTTT
TRBD1	TRBV5-4	TRBJ1-2	NA	CASSLAGQGASYGYTF	TGTGCCAGCAGCTTGGCAGGGCAGGGGGCTAGCTATGGCTACACCTTC
NA	TRBV11-3	TRBJ2-1	NA	CASSSNGYSYNEQFF	TGTGCCAGCAGCTCGAACGGATACTCCTACAATGAGCAGTTCTTC
TRBD1	TRBV5-1	TRBJ2-5	once	CASSQGARETQYF	TGCGCCAGCAGCCAGGGGGCGCGGGAGACCCAGTACTTC
TRBD1	TRBV19	TRBJ1-1	once	CARGRADRGEAFF	TGTGCCAGGGGAAGGGCGGACAGGGGTGAAGCTTTCTTT
TRBD2	TRBV28	TRBJ2-3	NA	CASRTLAGSTDTQYF	TGTGCCAGCCGGACACTAGCGGGGAGCACAGATACGCAGTATTTT
NA	TRBV2	TRBJ1-2	NA	CASSPRELTNYGYTF	TGTGCCAGCAGTCCCAGGGAACTCACTAACTATGGCTACACCTTC
NA	TRBV25-1	TRBJ2-2	NA	CASSLQSNTGELFF	TGTGCCAGCAGTCTTCAGTCGAACACCGGGGAGCTGTTTTTT
TRBD2	TRBV7-2	TRBJ2-5	NA	CASSPKTGTSGLGETQYF	TGTGCCAGCAGCCCAAAAACGGGGACTAGCGGACTGGGGGAGACCCAGTACTTC
NA	TRBV19	TRBJ2-3	NA	CASSIGQSTDTQYF	TGTGCCAGTAGTATCGGGCAGTCCACAGATACGCAGTATTTT
TRBD1	TRBV15	TRBJ2-5	NA	CATSRTGPQETQYF	TGTGCCACCAGCAGGACAGGGCCCCAAGAGACCCAGTACTTC
TRBD1	TRBV2	TRBJ2-2	NA	CASTPRARGPTGELFF	TGTGCCAGCACGCCCCGGGCCAGGGGGCCGACCGGGGAGCTGTTTTTT
NA	TRBV5-1	TRBJ2-3	NA	CASSFQRTDTQYF	TGCGCCAGCAGCTTCCAACGCACAGATACGCAGTATTTT